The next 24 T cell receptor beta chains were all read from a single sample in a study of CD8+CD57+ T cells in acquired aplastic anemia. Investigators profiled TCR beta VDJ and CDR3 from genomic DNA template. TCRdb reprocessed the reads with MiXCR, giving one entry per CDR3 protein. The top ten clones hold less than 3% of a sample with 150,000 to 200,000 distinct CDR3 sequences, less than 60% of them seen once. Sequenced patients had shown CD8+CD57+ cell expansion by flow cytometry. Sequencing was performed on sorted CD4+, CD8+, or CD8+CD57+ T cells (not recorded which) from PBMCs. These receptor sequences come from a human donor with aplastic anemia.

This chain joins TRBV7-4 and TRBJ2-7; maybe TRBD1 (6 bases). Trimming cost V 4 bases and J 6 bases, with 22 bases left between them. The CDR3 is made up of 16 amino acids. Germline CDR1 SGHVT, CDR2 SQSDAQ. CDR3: CASSSGFGTPAAEQYF. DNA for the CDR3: TGTGCCAGCAGCTCTGGCTTCGGGACACCCGCGGCCGAGCAGTACTTC.

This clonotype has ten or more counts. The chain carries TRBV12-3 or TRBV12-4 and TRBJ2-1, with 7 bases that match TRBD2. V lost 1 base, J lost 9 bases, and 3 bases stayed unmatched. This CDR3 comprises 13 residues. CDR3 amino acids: CASSLEGGSEQFF. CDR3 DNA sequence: TGTGCCAGCAGTTTAGAGGGAGGGAGTGAGCAGTTCTTC.

The CDR3: CSARGLAGVELFF. CDR3 DNA: TGCAGTGCTAGAGGACTAGCGGGAGTGGAGCTGTTTTTT. The rearrangement uses TRBV20-1 and TRBJ2-2, with 12 bases aligning to TRBD2. CDR1 and CDR2 from the germline V gene are DFQATT and SNEGSKA (reference sequence). J was trimmed by 10 bases and V by 1 base; bases with no gene match: 1. The CDR3 spans 13 residues.

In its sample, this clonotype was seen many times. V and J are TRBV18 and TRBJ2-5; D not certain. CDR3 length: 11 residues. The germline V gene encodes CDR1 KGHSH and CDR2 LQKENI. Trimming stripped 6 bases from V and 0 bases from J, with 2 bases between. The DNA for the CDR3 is TGTGCCAGCTCGCACCAAGAGACCCAGTACTTC. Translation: CASSHQETQYF.

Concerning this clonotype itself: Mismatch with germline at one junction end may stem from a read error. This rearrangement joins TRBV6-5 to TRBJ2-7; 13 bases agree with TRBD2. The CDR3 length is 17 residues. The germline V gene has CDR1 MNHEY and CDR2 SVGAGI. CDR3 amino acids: CASSYGGTSGTEYDQYF. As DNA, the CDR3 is TGTGCCAGCAGTTACGGGGGGACTAGCGGGACGGAATACGATCAGTACTTC.

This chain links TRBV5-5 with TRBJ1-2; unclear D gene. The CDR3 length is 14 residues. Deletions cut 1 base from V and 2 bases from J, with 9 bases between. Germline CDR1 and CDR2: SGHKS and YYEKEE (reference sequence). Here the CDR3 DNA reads TGTGCCAGCAGCTTGACGACAAAGAACTATGGCTACACCTTC. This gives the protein CASSLTTKNYGYTF.

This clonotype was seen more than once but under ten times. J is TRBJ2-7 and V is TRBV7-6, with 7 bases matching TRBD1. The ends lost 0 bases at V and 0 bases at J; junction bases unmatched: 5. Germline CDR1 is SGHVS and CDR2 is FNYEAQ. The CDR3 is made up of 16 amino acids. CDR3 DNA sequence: TGTGCCAGCAGCTTAGCGACAGGGTACAGCTCCTACGAGCAGTACTTC. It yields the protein CASSLATGYSSYEQYF.

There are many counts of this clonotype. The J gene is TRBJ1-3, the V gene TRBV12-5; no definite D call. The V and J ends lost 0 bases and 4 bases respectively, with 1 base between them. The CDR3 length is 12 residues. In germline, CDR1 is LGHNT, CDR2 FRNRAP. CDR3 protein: CASGLVGNTIYF. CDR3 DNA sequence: TGTGCTAGTGGTTTGGTCGGAAACACCATATATTTT.

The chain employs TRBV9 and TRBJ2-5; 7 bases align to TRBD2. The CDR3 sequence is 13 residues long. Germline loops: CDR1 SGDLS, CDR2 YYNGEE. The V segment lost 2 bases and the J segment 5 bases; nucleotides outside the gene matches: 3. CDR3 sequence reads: CASSVGLLETQYF. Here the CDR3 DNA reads TGTGCCAGCAGCGTGGGACTACTGGAGACCCAGTACTTC.

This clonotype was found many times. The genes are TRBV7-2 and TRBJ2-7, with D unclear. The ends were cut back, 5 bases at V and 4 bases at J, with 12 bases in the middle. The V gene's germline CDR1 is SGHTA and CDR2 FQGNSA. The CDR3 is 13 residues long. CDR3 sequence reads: CASSESAVYEQYF. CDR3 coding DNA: TGTGCCAGCAGCGAATCGGCTGTGTACGAGCAGTACTTC.

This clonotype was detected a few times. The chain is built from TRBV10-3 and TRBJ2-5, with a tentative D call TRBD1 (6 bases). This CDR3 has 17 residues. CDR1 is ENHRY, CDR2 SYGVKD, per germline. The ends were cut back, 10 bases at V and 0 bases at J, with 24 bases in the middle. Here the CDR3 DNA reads TGTGCCAGCAGCTTGTCGGACAGCCCTGGGTACCAAGAGACCCAGTACTTC. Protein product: CASSLSDSPGYQETQYF.

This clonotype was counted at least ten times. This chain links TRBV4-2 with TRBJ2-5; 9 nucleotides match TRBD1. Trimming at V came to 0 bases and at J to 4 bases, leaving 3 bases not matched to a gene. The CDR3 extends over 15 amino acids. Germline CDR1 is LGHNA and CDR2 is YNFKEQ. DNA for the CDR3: TGTGCCAGCAGCCAAGACGGGACAGGGATAGAGACCCAGTACTTC. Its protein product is CASSQDGTGIETQYF.

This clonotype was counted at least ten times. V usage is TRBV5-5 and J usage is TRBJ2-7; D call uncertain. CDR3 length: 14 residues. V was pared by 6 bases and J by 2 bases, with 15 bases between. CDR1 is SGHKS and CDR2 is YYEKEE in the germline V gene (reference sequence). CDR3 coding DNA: TGTGCCAGCAACTCTAGGACGGCTCCCTACGAGCAGTACTTC. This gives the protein CASNSRTAPYEQYF.

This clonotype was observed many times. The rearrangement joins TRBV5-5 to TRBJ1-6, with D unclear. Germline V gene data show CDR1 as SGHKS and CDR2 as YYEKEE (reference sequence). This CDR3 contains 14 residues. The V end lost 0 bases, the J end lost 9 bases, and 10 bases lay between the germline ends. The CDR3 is CASSLALSSSPLHF. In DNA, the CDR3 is TGTGCCAGCAGCTTGGCGCTGAGTTCTTCACCCCTCCACTTT.

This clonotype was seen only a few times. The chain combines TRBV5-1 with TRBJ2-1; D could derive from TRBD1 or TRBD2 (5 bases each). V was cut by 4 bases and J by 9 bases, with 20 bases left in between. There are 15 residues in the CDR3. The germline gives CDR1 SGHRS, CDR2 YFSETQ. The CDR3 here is CASSPGDQGRSEQFF. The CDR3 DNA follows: TGCGCCAGCAGCCCCGGGGACCAGGGAAGAAGTGAGCAGTTCTTC.

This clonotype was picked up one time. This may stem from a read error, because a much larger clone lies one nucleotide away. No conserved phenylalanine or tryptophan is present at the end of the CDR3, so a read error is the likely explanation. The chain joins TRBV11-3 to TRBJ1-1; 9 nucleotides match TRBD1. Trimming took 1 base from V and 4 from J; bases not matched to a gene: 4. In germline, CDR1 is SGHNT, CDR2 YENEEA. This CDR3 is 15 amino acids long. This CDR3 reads CASSLGQQGATEAFL. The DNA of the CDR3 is TGTGCCAGCAGCTTAGGCCAACAGGGGGCCACTGAAGCTTTCCTT.

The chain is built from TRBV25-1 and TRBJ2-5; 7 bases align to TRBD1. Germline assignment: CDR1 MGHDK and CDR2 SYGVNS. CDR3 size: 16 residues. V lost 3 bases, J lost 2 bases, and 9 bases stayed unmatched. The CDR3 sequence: CASSDLGVRGQETQYF. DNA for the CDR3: TGTGCCAGCAGTGATCTTGGTGTCAGGGGGCAAGAGACCCAGTACTTC.

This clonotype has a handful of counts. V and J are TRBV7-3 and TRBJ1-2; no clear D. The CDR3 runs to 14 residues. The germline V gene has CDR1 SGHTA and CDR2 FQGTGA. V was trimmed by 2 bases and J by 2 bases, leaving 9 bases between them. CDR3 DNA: TGTGCCAGCAGCTTAGCGCTAGTAAACTATGGCTACACCTTC. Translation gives CASSLALVNYGYTF.

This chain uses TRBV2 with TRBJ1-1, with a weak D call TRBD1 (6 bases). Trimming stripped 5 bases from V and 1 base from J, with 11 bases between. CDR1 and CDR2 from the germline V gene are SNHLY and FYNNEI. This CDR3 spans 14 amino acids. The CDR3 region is CASSPTRGNTEAFF. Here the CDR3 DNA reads TGTGCCAGCAGTCCGACCAGGGGGAACACTGAAGCTTTCTTT.

The DNA of the CDR3 is TGTGCCAGCAGCTCAACAGGGTTTGAAGCTTTCTTT. It encodes CASSSTGFEAFF. This chain joins TRBV7-2 and TRBJ1-1; tentatively, D is TRBD1 (6 bases). Germline CDR1 is SGHTA and CDR2 is FQGNSA. The CDR3 spans 12 residues. The V end was cut by 4 bases, the J end by 7 bases, with 10 bases between.

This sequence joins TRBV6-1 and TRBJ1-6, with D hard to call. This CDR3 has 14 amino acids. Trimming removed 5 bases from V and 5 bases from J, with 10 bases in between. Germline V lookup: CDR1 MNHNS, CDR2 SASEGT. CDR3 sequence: CASSRGSDNSPLHF. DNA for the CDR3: TGTGCCAGCAGTCGTGGGTCCGATAATTCACCCCTCCACTTT.

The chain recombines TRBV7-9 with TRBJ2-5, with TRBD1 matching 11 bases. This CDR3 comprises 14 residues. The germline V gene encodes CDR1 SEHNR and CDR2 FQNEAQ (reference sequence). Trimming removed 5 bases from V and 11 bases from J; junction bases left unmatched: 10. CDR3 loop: CASSTGTGGWEQYF. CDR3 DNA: TGTGCCAGCAGCACCGGGACAGGGGGTTGGGAGCAGTACTTC. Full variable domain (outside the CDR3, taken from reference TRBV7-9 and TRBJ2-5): DTGVSQNPRHKITKRGQNVTFRCDPISEHNRLYWYRQTLGQGPEFLTYFQNEAQLEKSRLLSDRFSAERPKGSFSTLEIQRTEQGDSAMYLCASSTGTGGWEQYFGPGTRLLVL.

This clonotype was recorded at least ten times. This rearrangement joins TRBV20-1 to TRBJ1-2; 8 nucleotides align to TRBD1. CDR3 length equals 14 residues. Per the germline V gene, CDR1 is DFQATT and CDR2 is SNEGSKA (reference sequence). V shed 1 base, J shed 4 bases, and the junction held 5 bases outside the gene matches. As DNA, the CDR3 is TGCAGTGCTAGAGGGGACAGGAGCTCCTATGGCTACACCTTC. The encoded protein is CSARGDRSSYGYTF.

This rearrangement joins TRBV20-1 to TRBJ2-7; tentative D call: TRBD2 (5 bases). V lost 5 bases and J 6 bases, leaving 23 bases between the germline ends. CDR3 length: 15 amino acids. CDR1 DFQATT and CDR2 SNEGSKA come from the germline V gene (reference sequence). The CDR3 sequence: CSAAPGLANLGEQYF. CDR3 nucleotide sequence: TGCAGTGCTGCCCCCGGGCTAGCTAATTTAGGCGAGCAGTACTTC.